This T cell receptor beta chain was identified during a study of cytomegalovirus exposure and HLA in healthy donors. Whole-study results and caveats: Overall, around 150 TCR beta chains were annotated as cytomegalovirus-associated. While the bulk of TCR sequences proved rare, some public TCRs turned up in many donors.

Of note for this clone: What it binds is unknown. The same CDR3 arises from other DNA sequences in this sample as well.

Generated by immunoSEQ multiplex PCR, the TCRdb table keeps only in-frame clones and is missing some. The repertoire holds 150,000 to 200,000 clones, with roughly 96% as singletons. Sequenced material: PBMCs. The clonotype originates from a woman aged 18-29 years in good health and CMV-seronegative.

The CDR3, as DNA: TGTGCCAGCAGCCTACCCCGGAACACTGAAGCTTTCTTT. It is translated as CASSLPRNTEAFF. The gene calls are TRBV7-9 and TRBJ1-1; D not certain. Trimming took off 5 bases at V and 1 base at J, with 8 bases between the two ends. Germline values: CDR1 SEHNR, CDR2 FQNEAQ (reference sequence). The CDR3 is 13 residues long.